This T cell receptor (beta chain) was sequenced for a study of shared clonotypes between healthy human individuals. Notes on the study in general: Larger richness was generally estimated for naive than memory subsets. Approximately 4.9% of naive CD4 clonotypes were shared across four donors.

This was a deep-level run. Repertoires were generated with immunoSEQ multiplex PCR, while TCRdb's copy carries only in-frame clones and drops some. The repertoire holds millions of clones, with more than 80% as singletons. Both subsets, CD45RA+ naive and CD45RA-negative memory, were split from the CD4+ cells. Details on this clone: What it binds is unknown.

This CDR3 region has 15 residues. J gave up 3 bases and V 5 bases, and 9 bases lay outside the gene matches. Germline CDR1 SEHNR, CDR2 FQNEAQ (reference sequence). This sequence was found in a man between 18 and 29 years old in good health. This rearrangement joins TRBV7-9 to TRBJ2-7, with TRBD1 identical over 8 bases. Sequenced sample: naive CD4+ T cells sorted from blood. Documented subset: CD45RA+ positively selected. In DNA form, the CDR3 reads TGTGCCAGCAGCCCGACGGACAGGGTCTTCTACGAGCAGTACTTC. Its protein is CASSPTDRVFYEQYF.